The T cell receptor (beta chain) described here comes from a study of early stage breast cancer tumors. The CDR3 spans 13 residues. CDR1 is SQVTM, CDR2 ANQGSEA, per germline. V was pared by 4 bases and J by 3 bases, with 6 bases of the junction left unmatched. Produced via immunoSEQ multiplex PCR; TCRdb's table is partial and in-frame only. This table has around 6,500 clones, around two thirds appearing once. The TCR sequence derives from a person aged 45-65 years with breast cancer. The sample taken for sequencing was normal breast tissue next to the tumor. J is TRBJ2-7 and V is TRBV29-1; 7 nucleotides match TRBD2. The chain's CDR3 is CSVGEGSHYEQYF. The CDR3 DNA follows: TGCAGCGTTGGGGAGGGGTCCCACTACGAGCAGTACTTC.